This TCR beta chain was sequenced in a study of CD8 T cells in ankylosing spondylitis. This clonotype was detected a few times. The antigen remains unidentified. With molecular barcodes, quantitative 5'-RACE was used to make the TCR beta libraries. TCRdb ran MiXCR on the 5' RACE reads and lists one entry per CDR3 protein. The table shows 250,000 or so distinct CDR3 sequences, with about 24% occurring only once. General study points: Ankylosing spondylitis blood appeared to carry a characteristic TCR beta motif of 7 or 8 highly homologous variants. Disease-associated clones were CD8+ and fairly uncommon in peripheral blood.

The clonotype comes from a male donor with ankylosing spondylitis or in good health (not recorded which). Sequenced: blood, either unsorted or a sorted T cell fraction (not recorded which).

CDR3 nucleotide sequence: TGTGCCAGCAGGAGGGGGGGCAGCGAACAGCCCCAGCATTTT. The encoded protein is CASRRGGSEQPQHF. The chain recombines TRBV6-1 with TRBJ1-5; D is perhaps TRBD1 (6 bases). The V gene's germline CDR1 is MNHNS and CDR2 SASEGT. The CDR3 runs 14 residues. V was clipped by 6 bases and J by 7 bases, with 16 bases between them.